The subject of this entry is one T cell receptor (beta chain). The sample originates from a study of beta chain features in type 1 diabetes. Looked up from germline, CDR1 is MNHNS and CDR2 is SASEGT. This CDR3 comprises 14 residues. V was clipped by 1 base and J by 4 bases; unmatched bases: 3. The entirety of the isolated RNA underwent reverse transcription, so expressed TCRB transcripts were sequenced. The assay was immunoSEQ multiplex PCR, and TCRdb's table has in-frame clones only and misses some. The table lists under 250,000 clones, 14% of them singletons, with roughly 0.024% in the top ten. V and J are TRBV6-1 and TRBJ1-1; 7 nucleotides match TRBD1. This TCR was recovered from a woman in her 40s in good health. The material sequenced was naive CD4+ T cells from blood. DNA for the CDR3: TGTGCCAGCAGTGAAGTAACAGGGGTCACTGAAGCTTTCTTT. Protein: CASSEVTGVTEAFF.